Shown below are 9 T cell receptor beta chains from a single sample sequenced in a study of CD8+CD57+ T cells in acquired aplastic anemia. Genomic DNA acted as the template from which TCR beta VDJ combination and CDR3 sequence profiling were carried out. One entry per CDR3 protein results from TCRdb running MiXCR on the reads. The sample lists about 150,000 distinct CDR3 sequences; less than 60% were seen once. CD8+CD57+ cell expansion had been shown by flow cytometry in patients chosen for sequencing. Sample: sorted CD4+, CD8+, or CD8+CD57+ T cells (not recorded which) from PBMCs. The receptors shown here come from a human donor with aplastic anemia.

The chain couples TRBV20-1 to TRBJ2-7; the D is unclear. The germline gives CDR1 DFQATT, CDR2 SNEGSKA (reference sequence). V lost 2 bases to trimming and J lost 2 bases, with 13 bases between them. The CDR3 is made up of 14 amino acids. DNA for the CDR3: TGCAGTGCTAGAAGGGAAGGTAGTACCTACGAGCAGTACTTC. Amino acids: CSARREGSTYEQYF.

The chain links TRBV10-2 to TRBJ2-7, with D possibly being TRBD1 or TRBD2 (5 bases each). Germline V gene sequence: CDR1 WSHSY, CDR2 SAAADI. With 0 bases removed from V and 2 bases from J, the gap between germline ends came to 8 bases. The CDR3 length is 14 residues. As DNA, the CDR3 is TGCGCCAGCAGTGAGTCCTGGGGACCCTACGAGCAGTACTTC. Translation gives CASSESWGPYEQYF.

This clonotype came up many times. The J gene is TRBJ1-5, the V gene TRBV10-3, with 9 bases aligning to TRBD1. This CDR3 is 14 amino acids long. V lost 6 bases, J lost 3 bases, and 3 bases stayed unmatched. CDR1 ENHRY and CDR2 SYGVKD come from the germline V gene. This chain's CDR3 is CAISGQGYNQPQHF. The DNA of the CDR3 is TGTGCCATCAGCGGACAGGGGTACAATCAGCCCCAGCATTTT.

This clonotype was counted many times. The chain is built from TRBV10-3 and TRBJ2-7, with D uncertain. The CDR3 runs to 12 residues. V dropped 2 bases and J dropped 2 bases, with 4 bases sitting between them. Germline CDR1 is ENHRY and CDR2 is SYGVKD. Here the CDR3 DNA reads TGTGCCATCAGTGAGGCAGCCTACGAGCAGTACTTC. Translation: CAISEAAYEQYF.

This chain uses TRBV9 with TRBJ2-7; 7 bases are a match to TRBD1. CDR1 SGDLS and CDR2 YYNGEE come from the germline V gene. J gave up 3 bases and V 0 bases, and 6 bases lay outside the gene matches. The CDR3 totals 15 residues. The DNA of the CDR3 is TGTGCCAGCAGCGTAGAGGGGACAGAGGGCTACGAGCAGTACTTC. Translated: CASSVEGTEGYEQYF.

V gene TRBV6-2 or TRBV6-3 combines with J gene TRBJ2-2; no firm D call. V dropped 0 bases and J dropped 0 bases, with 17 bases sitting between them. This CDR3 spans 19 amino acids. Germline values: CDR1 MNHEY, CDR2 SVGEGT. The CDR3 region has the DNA TGTGCCAGCAGTTACTCGAGTCCAGCATTACTCTCGAACACCGGGGAGCTGTTTTTT. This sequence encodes CASSYSSPALLSNTGELFF.

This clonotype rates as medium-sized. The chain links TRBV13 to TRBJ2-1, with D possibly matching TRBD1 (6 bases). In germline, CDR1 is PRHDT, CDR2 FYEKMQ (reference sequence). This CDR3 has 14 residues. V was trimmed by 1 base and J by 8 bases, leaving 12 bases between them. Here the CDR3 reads CASSLEGEGDEQFF. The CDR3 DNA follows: TGTGCCAGCAGCTTAGAAGGTGAGGGGGATGAGCAGTTCTTC.

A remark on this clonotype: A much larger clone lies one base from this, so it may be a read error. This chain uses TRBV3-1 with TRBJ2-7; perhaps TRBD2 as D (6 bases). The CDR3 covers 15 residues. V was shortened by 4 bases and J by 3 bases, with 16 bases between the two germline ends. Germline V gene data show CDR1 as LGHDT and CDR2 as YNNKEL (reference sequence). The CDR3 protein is CASSPRLGRDYEQYF. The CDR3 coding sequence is TGTGCCAGCAGCCCCCGACTAGGTCGCGACTACGAGCAGTACTTC.

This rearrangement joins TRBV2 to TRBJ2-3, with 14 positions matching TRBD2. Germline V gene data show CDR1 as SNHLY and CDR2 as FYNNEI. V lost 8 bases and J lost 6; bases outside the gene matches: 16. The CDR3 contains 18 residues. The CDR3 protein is CASRAGTSGGRGADTQYF. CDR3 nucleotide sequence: TGTGCCAGCCGGGCGGGGACTAGCGGGGGCAGGGGGGCGGATACGCAGTATTTT.